This T cell receptor beta chain was recorded in a study of immune characteristics of hereditary and idiopathic chronic pancreatitis. This CDR3 is built from 17 residues. Germline V lookup: CDR1 LGHDT, CDR2 YNNKEL (reference sequence). The V gene end was trimmed by 5 bases and the J gene end by 8 bases; junction bases not matched to a gene: 17. Notes on this clone: Its matching antigen is unknown.

The pancreas tissue came from patients undergoing total pancreatectomy with islet autotransplantation. Method: immunoSEQ multiplex PCR; TCRdb's copy keeps in-frame clones and lacks some. The sample has over a thousand clones; 55% to 70% are singletons. Study results and caveats: Productive TCR rearrangement counts correlated positively with chronic pancreatitis severity scores. Versus controls, both chronic pancreatitis groups showed increased diversity and reduced clonality. Hereditary versus idiopathic pancreatitis showed different Vbeta-Jbeta usage, including TRBV10, TRBV19, TRBV23, TRBV5.

The clonotype comes from a human donor with chronic pancreatitis. This rearrangement joins TRBV3-1 (or the pseudogene TRBV3-2) to TRBJ2-2; 7 bases are shared with TRBD2. Specimen: pancreas tissue with hereditary chronic pancreatitis. The CDR3 loop is CASSSHPGLGPGGELFF. The CDR3, as DNA: TGTGCCAGCAGCTCACACCCTGGACTAGGCCCGGGAGGGGAGCTGTTTTTT.